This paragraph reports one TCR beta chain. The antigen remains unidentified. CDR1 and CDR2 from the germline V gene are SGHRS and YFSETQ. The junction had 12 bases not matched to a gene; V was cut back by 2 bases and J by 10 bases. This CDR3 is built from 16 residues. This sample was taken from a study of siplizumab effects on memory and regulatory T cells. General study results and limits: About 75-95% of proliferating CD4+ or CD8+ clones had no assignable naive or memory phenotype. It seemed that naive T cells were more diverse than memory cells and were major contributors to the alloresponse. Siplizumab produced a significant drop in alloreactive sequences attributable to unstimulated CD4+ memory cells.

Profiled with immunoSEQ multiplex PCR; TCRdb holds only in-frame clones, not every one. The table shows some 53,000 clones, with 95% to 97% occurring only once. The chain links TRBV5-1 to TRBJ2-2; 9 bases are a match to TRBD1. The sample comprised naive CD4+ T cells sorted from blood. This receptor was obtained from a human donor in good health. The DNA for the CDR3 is TGCGCCAGCAGCTTAACCCCACAGGGGGCGGTGGAGGAGCTGTTTTTT. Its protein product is CASSLTPQGAVEELFF.